Listed below are T cell receptor beta chains from one sample, sequenced in a study of Graves' ophthalmopathy and Graves' hyperthyroidism. Each CDR3 protein gets one entry after TCRdb re-called the multiplex PCR reads with MiXCR. The repertoire holds around 1.1 million distinct CDR3 sequences, with about 35% as singletons. The sequencing input was peripheral blood or thyroid tissue (not recorded which). The receptors were gathered from an adult man with Graves' hyperthyroidism. Both conserved end residues are part of each CDR3. D genes are given only for firm matches. Clone size is stated in some rows and not others, as once, few, many or a class when expanded.

j_gene: TRBJ2-5; d_gene: TRBD2; len: 16; v_gene: TRBV5-1; abundance: few; CDR3nt: TGCGCCAGCAGCCAACGAGGGACTAGCGGGGTGGGGACCCAGTACTTC; CDR3aa: CASSQRGTSGVGTQYF
j_gene: TRBJ2-2; d_gene: .; len: 17; v_gene: TRBV5-1; abundance: once; CDR3nt: TGCGCCAGCAGCCCAGCGTCTGGGGGCAATACATACGGGGAGCTGTTTTTT; CDR3aa: CASSPASGGNTYGELFF
j_gene: TRBJ2-7; d_gene: .; len: 15; v_gene: TRBV19; abundance: many; CDR3nt: TGTGCCAGTAGTATAGCTCCAGGGACGTCGGGCGAGCAGTACTTC; CDR3aa: CASSIAPGTSGEQYF
j_gene: TRBJ2-5; d_gene: TRBD2; len: 14; v_gene: TRBV29-1; abundance: .; CDR3nt: TGCAGCGTTGTGATCTACGCGGGAGAAGAAACCCAGTACTTC; CDR3aa: CSVVIYAGEETQYF
j_gene: TRBJ2-5; d_gene: .; len: 15; v_gene: TRBV19; abundance: many; CDR3nt: TGTGCCAGTAGTACCGGACGGGGCCGGGGGGAGACCCAGTACTTC; CDR3aa: CASSTGRGRGETQYF
j_gene: TRBJ1-3; d_gene: TRBD1; len: 16; v_gene: TRBV3-1; abundance: .; CDR3nt: TGTGCCAGCAGCATAATTACAGGGGGTTCGGGAAACACCATATATTTT; CDR3aa: CASSIITGGSGNTIYF
j_gene: TRBJ2-3; d_gene: .; len: 13; v_gene: TRBV7-2; abundance: .; CDR3nt: TGTGCCAGCAGCGAAGGGGTTGGAGATACGCAGTATTTT; CDR3aa: CASSEGVGDTQYF
j_gene: TRBJ2-5; d_gene: .; len: 21; v_gene: TRBV5-6; abundance: .; CDR3nt: .; CDR3aa: CASSIYLCSVESGLTQETQYF
j_gene: TRBJ2-5; d_gene: TRBD1; len: 14; v_gene: TRBV5-6; abundance: many; CDR3nt: TGTGCCAGCAGCTTAGGGGGCTGGCAGGAGACCCAGTACTTC; CDR3aa: CASSLGGWQETQYF
j_gene: TRBJ2-5; d_gene: .; len: 15; v_gene: TRBV5-1; abundance: .; CDR3nt: TGCGCCAGCAGCTTGGAACCCTCGAGGCCCGAGACCCAGTACTTC; CDR3aa: CASSLEPSRPETQYF
j_gene: TRBJ1-2; d_gene: TRBD1; len: 13; v_gene: TRBV20-1; abundance: .; CDR3nt: TGCAGTGTCCAACCGGGACAGGCCTACGGCTACACCTTC; CDR3aa: CSVQPGQAYGYTF
j_gene: TRBJ2-5; d_gene: TRBD2; len: 16; v_gene: TRBV5-1; abundance: few; CDR3nt: TGCGCCAGCAGCTTGGCTAGCGGGGGGTTCCAAGAGACCCAGTACTTC; CDR3aa: CASSLASGGFQETQYF
j_gene: TRBJ1-4; d_gene: .; len: 13; v_gene: TRBV14; abundance: few; CDR3nt: TGTGCCAGCAGCCAAGTTAGTCCCGGAAAACTGTTTTTT; CDR3aa: CASSQVSPGKLFF
j_gene: TRBJ1-1; d_gene: TRBD1; len: 15; v_gene: TRBV7-2; abundance: many; CDR3nt: TGTGCCAGCAGCTTAGCTACAGGGGCGAACACTGAAGCTTTCTTT; CDR3aa: CASSLATGANTEAFF
j_gene: TRBJ2-7; d_gene: .; len: 11; v_gene: TRBV7-9; abundance: .; CDR3nt: TGTGCCAGCACCAACGGGAGCGAGCAGTACTTC; CDR3aa: CASTNGSEQYF
j_gene: TRBJ1-1; d_gene: .; len: 14; v_gene: TRBV2; abundance: many; CDR3nt: TGTGCCAGCAGTGCTCACACCGCGGGCACTGAAGCTTTCTTT; CDR3aa: CASSAHTAGTEAFF
j_gene: TRBJ2-7; d_gene: .; len: 13; v_gene: TRBV6-5; abundance: many; CDR3nt: TGTGCCAGCAGTACGACAGGTTGGTACGAGCAGTACTTC; CDR3aa: CASSTTGWYEQYF
j_gene: TRBJ2-5; d_gene: .; len: 13; v_gene: TRBV10-1; abundance: few; CDR3nt: TGCGCCAGCAGTGATGGCCCGATGGAGACCCAGTACTTC; CDR3aa: CASSDGPMETQYF
j_gene: TRBJ1-2; d_gene: TRBD1; len: 14; v_gene: TRBV29-1; abundance: .; CDR3nt: TGCAGCGCCGCGGACAGGGGGCAGGGCTATGGCTACACCTTC; CDR3aa: CSAADRGQGYGYTF
j_gene: TRBJ1-2; d_gene: TRBD1; len: 16; v_gene: TRBV6-5; abundance: .; CDR3nt: TGTGCCAGCCGCTCCCTAGGGACAGGGCGTAACTATGGCTACACCTTC; CDR3aa: CASRSLGTGRNYGYTF
j_gene: TRBJ1-1; d_gene: .; len: 15; v_gene: TRBV7-9; abundance: many; CDR3nt: TGTGCCAGCAGCGAGGGGGACGGAGTTAACACTGAAGCTTTCTTT; CDR3aa: CASSEGDGVNTEAFF
j_gene: TRBJ2-6; d_gene: .; len: 14; v_gene: TRBV29-1; abundance: many; CDR3nt: TGCAGCGTCCTAGACATCTCTGGGGCCAACGTCCTGACTTTC; CDR3aa: CSVLDISGANVLTF
j_gene: TRBJ2-7; d_gene: .; len: 12; v_gene: TRBV29-1; abundance: few; CDR3nt: TGCAGCGTTGAAGATCCGGGGCTCGAGCAGTACTTC; CDR3aa: CSVEDPGLEQYF
j_gene: TRBJ1-5; d_gene: TRBD1; len: 16; v_gene: TRBV20-1; abundance: many; CDR3nt: TGCAGTGCCAGCAAAGGGGGACAGGGGAACAATCAGCCCCAGCATTTT; CDR3aa: CSASKGGQGNNQPQHF
j_gene: TRBJ2-7; d_gene: .; len: 13; v_gene: TRBV28; abundance: .; CDR3nt: TGTGCCAGCAGTTTATACGGGAGTCCCGAGCAGTACTTC; CDR3aa: CASSLYGSPEQYF
j_gene: TRBJ1-2; d_gene: TRBD1; len: 14; v_gene: TRBV29-1; abundance: .; CDR3nt: TGCAGCGTTGGCGGGACAGGGTGGAACTATGGCTACACCTTC; CDR3aa: CSVGGTGWNYGYTF
j_gene: TRBJ2-7; d_gene: TRBD2; len: 15; v_gene: TRBV11-2; abundance: .; CDR3nt: TGTGCCAGCAGCTTTAGCGGGAGCGGGCTAAACGAGCAGTACTTC; CDR3aa: CASSFSGSGLNEQYF
j_gene: TRBJ1-2; d_gene: .; len: 15; v_gene: TRBV30; abundance: .; CDR3nt: TGTGCCTGGAGTGTAGTTGGGACCCCAGGGTATGGCTACACCTTC; CDR3aa: CAWSVVGTPGYGYTF
j_gene: TRBJ2-6; d_gene: TRBD1; len: 17; v_gene: TRBV12-3/TRBV12-4; abundance: many; CDR3nt: TGTGCCAGCCTCCGTTGGACAGGGGGTGCTGGGGCCAACGTCCTGACTTTC; CDR3aa: CASLRWTGGAGANVLTF
j_gene: TRBJ1-5; d_gene: TRBD1; len: 14; v_gene: TRBV19; abundance: .; CDR3nt: TGTGCCAGTAAGGCCCGAGGGGGCCCTCAGCCCCAGCATTTT; CDR3aa: CASKARGGPQPQHF
j_gene: TRBJ2-7; d_gene: .; len: 16; v_gene: TRBV2; abundance: .; CDR3nt: TGTGCCAGCAGAGCAACGAGGACGGTCAGCTCCTACGAGCAGTACTTC; CDR3aa: CASRATRTVSSYEQYF
j_gene: TRBJ1-4; d_gene: .; len: 12; v_gene: TRBV12-3/TRBV12-4; abundance: .; CDR3nt: TGTGCCAGCAGTTTAGATAAAACTGGACTGTTTTTT; CDR3aa: CASSLDKTGLFF
j_gene: TRBJ1-5; d_gene: .; len: 17; v_gene: TRBV19; abundance: many; CDR3nt: TGTGCCAGTAGTAGGGCCCCCGAGGGCTCCGGTTATCAGCCCCAGCATTTT; CDR3aa: CASSRAPEGSGYQPQHF
j_gene: TRBJ1-3; d_gene: TRBD1; len: 17; v_gene: TRBV15; abundance: .; CDR3nt: TGTGCCACCAGCAGAGCGACAGGGGTGAGCTCTGGAAACACCATATATTTT; CDR3aa: CATSRATGVSSGNTIYF
j_gene: TRBJ1-2; d_gene: TRBD1; len: 14; v_gene: TRBV14; abundance: few; CDR3nt: TGTGCCAGCAGCCAACCGGGACAGGGTGATGGCTACACCTTC; CDR3aa: CASSQPGQGDGYTF